This T cell receptor beta chain was sequenced for a study of cytomegalovirus exposure and HLA in healthy donors. About the study: Across under 450 genotyped donors, approximately 81% landed in the Caucasian-associated ancestry cluster. Overall study findings and caveats: Later genetic work tied a missense DCLRE1C variant to beta-chain V and J trimming. Roughly uniform sequencing depth across donors was assumed, possibly incorrectly. Clonal expansion was found to be greater in HLA-associated TCR beta chains than in equally common others in a later analysis.

PCR amplification relied on 60 Vbeta primers (plus 13 Jbeta primers). Clones were sequenced by immunoSEQ multiplex PCR, and TCRdb holds only the in-frame ones, with some missing. The sample lists under 55,000 clones; about 78% were seen once. Worth noting for this clone: Its specificity is not known.

The TCR sequence derives from a woman aged 25-40 years in good health and CMV-seronegative. Sequences were obtained from PBMCs.

The CDR3 region is CASSNTGTGFYEQYF. In DNA, the CDR3 is TGTGCCAGCAGTAACACCGGGACAGGGTTTTACGAGCAGTACTTC. The chain has TRBV6-5 and TRBJ2-7, with 9 bases lining up with TRBD1. The ends lost 5 bases at V and 4 bases at J; junction bases unmatched: 9. Germline CDR1 MNHEY, CDR2 SVGAGI. This CDR3 region has 15 residues.